The present entry profiles one TCR beta chain with its context. The data stem from a study of control samples from healthy donors and cancer patients. The data were produced by immunoSEQ multiplex PCR, yet TCRdb's version contains in-frame clones alone and is incomplete. Of 85,000 to 95,000 clones listed, roughly four fifths are singletons. This sequence was found in an older woman in good health. Sequencing was performed on blood.

CDR3 nucleotide sequence: TGTGCCAGTATCAAACAGGGGGGCGGAAACACCATATATTTT. This gives the protein CASIKQGGGNTIYF. The rearrangement uses TRBV19 and TRBJ1-3; 8 nucleotides align to TRBD1. Germline V gene data show CDR1 as LNHDA and CDR2 as SQIVND (reference sequence). The CDR3 is 14 residues long. The V gene end was trimmed by 7 bases and the J gene end by 4 bases; junction bases not matched to a gene: 6.